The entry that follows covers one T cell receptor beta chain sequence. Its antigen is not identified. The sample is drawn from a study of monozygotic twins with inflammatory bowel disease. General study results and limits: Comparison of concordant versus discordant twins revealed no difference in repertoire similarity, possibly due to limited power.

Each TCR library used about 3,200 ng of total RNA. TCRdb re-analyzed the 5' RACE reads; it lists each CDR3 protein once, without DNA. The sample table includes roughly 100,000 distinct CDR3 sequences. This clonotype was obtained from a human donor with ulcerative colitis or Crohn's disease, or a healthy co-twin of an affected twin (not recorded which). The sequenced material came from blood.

CDR3 protein: CASSLARGRNEKLFF. The chain combines TRBV7-2 with TRBJ1-4; TCRdb's assignment of TRBD1 cannot be checked, as there is no DNA. CDR3 length: 15 residues. Germline CDR1 SGHTA, CDR2 FQGNSA.